The 14 T cell receptor beta chains in this list originate from one sample, sequenced in a study of cytomegalovirus exposure and HLA in healthy donors. PCR amplification relied on 60 Vbeta primers (plus 13 Jbeta primers). Generated by immunoSEQ multiplex PCR, the TCRdb table keeps only in-frame clones and is missing some. The sample consists of 110,000 or so clones, 60% to 80% of them appearing once. The sample consisted of PBMCs. Receptors were obtained from a man younger than 35 in good health and CMV-seropositive.

The chain combines TRBV6-6 with TRBJ2-7, with 11 bases aligning to TRBD2. CDR1 and CDR2 from the germline V gene are MNHNY and SVGAGI (reference sequence). The CDR3 contains 15 residues. V shed 5 bases and J 1 base; nucleotides not matched to a gene: 4. CDR3 protein: CASSTSGGGSYEQYV. The CDR3 bases are TGTGCCAGCAGTACTAGCGGGGGCGGGTCCTACGAGCAGTACGTC.

The chain couples TRBV7-2 to TRBJ2-5; a weak D match, TRBD1 (6 bases). The length of the CDR3 is 14 residues. Germline V gives CDR1 SGHTA, CDR2 FQGNSA. V lost 5 bases and J 2 bases, leaving 12 bases between the germline ends. The CDR3 DNA follows: TGTGCCAGCAGCCCCAGGGGTCGGCAAGAGACCCAGTACTTC. Its translation: CASSPRGRQETQYF.

This chain joins TRBV5-1 and TRBJ2-7; TRBD2 agrees at 7 bases. The V gene's germline CDR1 is SGHRS and CDR2 YFSETQ. The CDR3 has 14 amino acids. V dropped 0 bases and J dropped 2; count of bases not matched to a gene: 2. The CDR3 DNA reads TGCGCCAGCAGCTTGGTGGGGACTACCTACGAGCAGTACTTC. This codes for CASSLVGTTYEQYF.

This sequence joins TRBV11-2 and TRBJ2-1, with D possibly being TRBD2 (5 bases). The CDR3 length is 13 residues. Looked up from germline, CDR1 is SGHAT and CDR2 is FQNNGV. V gave up 5 bases and J gave up 8 bases, with 13 bases separating them. CDR3 protein: CASSPLTRYEQFF. CDR3 nucleotide sequence: TGTGCCAGCAGCCCACTAACTAGGTATGAGCAGTTCTTC.

The rearrangement joins TRBV2 to TRBJ2-7, with D maybe TRBD2 (5 bases). Germline V gene lookup returns CDR1 SNHLY and CDR2 FYNNEI. V lost 7 bases and J lost 0, with 7 bases in between. The CDR3 is made up of 12 amino acids. The CDR3 reads CASKSGSYEQYF. Here the CDR3 DNA reads TGTGCCAGCAAGAGCGGCTCCTACGAGCAGTACTTC.

V usage is TRBV5-4 and J usage is TRBJ2-7; D is possibly TRBD2 (6 bases). There are 14 residues in the CDR3. Trimming took 4 bases from V and 3 from J, leaving 14 bases between them. From germline, CDR1 is SGHNT and CDR2 YYREEE (reference sequence). CDR3 amino acids: CASSPEAGNYEQYF. The CDR3 region has the DNA TGTGCCAGCAGCCCGGAGGCGGGAAACTACGAGCAGTACTTC.

This clone was seen a few times. This chain uses TRBV7-9 with TRBJ2-7; 7 nucleotides agree with TRBD2. This CDR3 is 15 amino acids long. The V gene's germline CDR1 is SEHNR and CDR2 FQNEAQ (reference sequence). With V trimmed by 5 bases and J by 0 bases, 7 bases remained unmatched. The CDR3 DNA is TGTGCCAGCAGCAACGGACTAGAGAGCTCCTACGAGCAGTACTTC. Amino acids: CASSNGLESSYEQYF. Full variable domain (remainder filled in from reference TRBV7-9 and TRBJ2-7): DTGVSQNPRHKITKRGQNVTFRCDPISEHNRLYWYRQTLGQGPEFLTYFQNEAQLEKSRLLSDRFSAERPKGSFSTLEIQRTEQGDSAMYLCASSNGLESSYEQYFGPGTRLTVT.

The rearrangement joins TRBV30 to TRBJ2-7, with 7 bases identical to TRBD2. J lost 2 bases, V lost 4 bases, and 2 bases had no gene match. CDR1 is GTSNPN, CDR2 SVGIG, per germline (reference sequence). The CDR3 contains 12 residues. CDR3 bases: TGTGCCTGGATTGCGGGGGCCTACGAGCAGTACTTC. Its protein is CAWIAGAYEQYF.

The J gene is TRBJ1-2, the V gene TRBV28; TRBD1 matches at 7 bases. The CDR3 is 18 amino acids. The V gene end was trimmed by 6 bases and the J gene end by 2 bases; junction bases not matched to a gene: 18. Germline V lookup: CDR1 MDHEN, CDR2 SYDVKM. The CDR3 loop is CASSSSIMGQSSNYGYTF. The CDR3 DNA reads TGTGCCAGCAGCAGCTCTATCATGGGACAGAGCTCAAACTATGGCTACACCTTC.

The rearrangement uses TRBV7-8 and TRBJ2-7; D not certain. V gave up 2 bases and J gave up 6 bases, with 11 bases separating them. Germline CDR1 is SGHVS and CDR2 is FQNEAQ. The length of the CDR3 is 13 residues. The CDR3 loop is CASSLLERGEQYV. CDR3 bases: TGTGCCAGCAGCTTACTGGAGCGCGGCGAGCAGTACGTC.

This chain connects TRBV7-9 to TRBJ2-5; TRBD1 aligns across 8 bases. Germline V lookup: CDR1 SEHNR, CDR2 FQNEAQ (reference sequence). This CDR3 has 15 residues. V trimming: 5 bases; J trimming: 5 bases; junction bases outside the gene matches: 10. Written as DNA, the CDR3 is TGTGCCAGCAGCAACCCACAGGGGGGTAGGGAGACCCAGTACTTC. Amino acids: CASSNPQGGRETQYF.

The chain has TRBV7-9 and TRBJ2-7, with TRBD1 identical over 10 bases. The germline gives CDR1 SEHNR, CDR2 FQNEAQ (reference sequence). Unmatched junction bases numbered 4, after V lost 5 bases and J lost 3 bases. The CDR3 has 14 residues. CDR3 nucleotide sequence: TGTGCCAGCAGCCCCGGGACAGGGGACTACGAGCAGTACTTC. Protein sequence: CASSPGTGDYEQYF. Drawing the rest from reference TRBV7-9 and TRBJ2-7, the complete variable domain is DTGVSQNPRHKITKRGQNVTFRCDPISEHNRLYWYRQTLGQGPEFLTYFQNEAQLEKSRLLSDRFSAERPKGSFSTLEIQRTEQGDSAMYLCASSPGTGDYEQYFGPGTRLTVT.

Notes on this clone: The junction does not match germline at one end; this may be a read error. The same CDR3 is also encoded by other DNA sequences in this sample. The chain links TRBV28 to TRBJ2-1; 10 bases line up with TRBD2. The CDR3 contains 14 residues. Germline CDR1 and CDR2: MDHEN and SYDVKM. CDR3 in DNA: TGCGCCAGCAGTTTATACAGCGGGGGGGCCAAGCAGTTCTTC. Protein: CASSLYSGGAKQFF.

The chain uses TRBV6-5 and TRBJ1-2; tentatively, D is TRBD1 (5 bases). This CDR3 comprises 15 residues. Trimming shortened V by 0 bases and J by 5 bases, and 13 bases separated the two germline ends. CDR1 MNHEY and CDR2 SVGAGI come from the germline V gene. The DNA for the CDR3 is TGTGCCAGCAGTTACTCCCTCGGCAGGGAATATGGCTACACCTTC. This gives the protein CASSYSLGREYGYTF.